The entry below describes one TCR beta chain. Sequencing was performed with immunoSEQ multiplex PCR; in TCRdb, only in-frame clones are kept and a portion is missing. The repertoire consists of roughly 19,000 clones, with nearly 80% occurring once and the leading ten covering 35%. These data originate in a study of T cell clones after liver transplantation. The CDR3 is 14 residues long. V gave up 5 bases and J gave up 6 bases, with 13 bases separating them. Looked up from germline, CDR1 is MGHDK and CDR2 is SYGVNS. This sequence originates from a human patient who received a liver transplant. The T cells may partly be graft donor cells. Specimen: CD8+ T cells from blood, collected roughly 56 months after liver transplant. The chain links TRBV25-1 to TRBJ1-4; D call uncertain. This CDR3 reads CASSYGSSYEKLFF. DNA for the CDR3: TGTGCCAGCAGTTACGGGTCCAGTTATGAAAAACTGTTTTTT. Complete variable domain (other parts from reference TRBV25-1 and TRBJ1-4): EADIYQTPRYLVIGTGKKITLECSQTMGHDKMYWYQQDPGMELHLIHYSYGVNSTEKGDLSSESTVSRIRTEHFPLTLESARPSHTSQYLCASSYGSSYEKLFFGSGTQLSVL.